A selection of T cell receptor beta chains follows, all from one sample in a study of blood T cell repertoires in COVID-19. The data were produced by immunoSEQ multiplex PCR, yet TCRdb's version contains in-frame clones alone and is incomplete. Of around 200,000 clones in the sample, around 88% were seen once. The sample comprised peripheral blood. These receptors all stem from a man aged 50 to 59 with active or convalescent COVID-19. The CDR3 runs from the conserved cysteine through the conserved F or W. D genes are given only for firm matches. The size of a clone is reported for some rows only, either as once, few or many, or as a class for expanded clones.

j_gene,abundance,d_gene,v_gene,CDR3nt,CDR3aa
TRBJ2-2,few,TRBD2,TRBV5-1,TGCGCCAGCAGCCTGACTAGCGGAGCGGGCGGGGAGCTGTTTTTT,CASSLTSGAGGELFF
TRBJ1-4,-,-,TRBV29-1,TGCAGCGTTGGTGTTTCAAGTATCGGAAAACTGTTTTTT,CSVGVSSIGKLFF
TRBJ2-7,-,-,TRBV9,TGTGCCAGCAGCGTAGGCGGGATCTTCTCCGAGCAGTACTTC,CASSVGGIFSEQYF
TRBJ1-6,once,TRBD1,TRBV7-2,TGTGCCAGCAGCTTAGACACAGGGGCTAGGAATTCACCCCTCCACTTT,CASSLDTGARNSPLHF
TRBJ2-1,-,TRBD2,TRBV19,TGTGCCAGTAGACTAGCGGGAGGAGACAATGAGCAGTTCTTC,CASRLAGGDNEQFF
TRBJ1-1,-,-,TRBV28,TGTGCCAGCAGTTTATTGACAAACACTGAAGCTTTCTTT,CASSLLTNTEAFF
TRBJ1-3,-,-,TRBV6-5,TGTGCCAGCAGGGAGAGGTCTCCTGGAAACACCATATATTTT,CASRERSPGNTIYF
TRBJ1-1,-,-,TRBV6-1,TGTGCCAGCAGTGAAGCAGGGGGCACTGAAGCTTTCTTT,CASSEAGGTEAFF
TRBJ2-7,few,TRBD2,TRBV11-2,TGTGCCAGCAGCCCCGTCGGGGGGGCGATGGTTGAGCAGTACTTC,CASSPVGGAMVEQYF
TRBJ2-3,-,TRBD2,TRBV20-1,TGCAGTGCTAGTTCCCTAGCGGGAGGGACAGATACGCAGTATTTT,CSASSLAGGTDTQYF
TRBJ2-5,-,TRBD1,TRBV7-9,TGTGCCAGCAGCTTATTACAGGGGGCGCGAGAGACCCAGTACTTC,CASSLLQGARETQYF
TRBJ2-3,-,-,TRBV13,TGTGCCAGCAGCTTAGGCACGGGAAGAGATACGCAGTATTTT,CASSLGTGRDTQYF
TRBJ1-6,-,-,TRBV7-9,TGTGCCAGCAGCCCCGACATTTACCTCCACTTT,CASSPDIYLHF
TRBJ1-2,-,-,TRBV5-1,TGCGCCAGCAGCTTGGCCTGGGGGGGAGGAAGCGGCTACACCTTC,CASSLAWGGGSGYTF
TRBJ1-5,-,-,TRBV7-2,TGTGCCAGCAGCCCTAGGTTCGGCGGCAATCAGCCCCAGCATTTT,CASSPRFGGNQPQHF
TRBJ2-7,-,-,TRBV11-2,TGTGCCAGCAGCTTATACAGGGCGACCTACGAGCAGTACTTC,CASSLYRATYEQYF
TRBJ2-1,few,TRBD2,TRBV25-1,TGTGCCAGCCAACCAGGACTAGCGGGAGCTTACAATGAGCAGTTCTTC,CASQPGLAGAYNEQFF
TRBJ1-3,-,-,TRBV14,TGTGCCAGCAGCCAGGACAGCTCTGGAAACACCATATATTTT,CASSQDSSGNTIYF
TRBJ1-4,-,-,TRBV30,TGTGCCTGGACCCACGGGAGACTGGCTGGGGAAAAACTGTTTTTT,CAWTHGRLAGEKLFF
TRBJ1-4,few,TRBD1,TRBV6-5,TGTGCCAGCAGAGACAGGGTAGCTAATGAAAAACTGTTTTTT,CASRDRVANEKLFF
TRBJ2-3,-,-,TRBV9,TGTGCCAGCAGCCGCCAGATGTTCACAGATACGCAGTATTTT,CASSRQMFTDTQYF
TRBJ1-3,-,-,TRBV27,TGTGCCAGCAGTCTCCGGACCGGAGGCACCATATATTTT,CASSLRTGGTIYF
TRBJ1-2,-,TRBD1,TRBV3-1/TRBV3-2,TGTGCCAGCAGCCAAGCAGGGACAGCAGCTAACTATGGCTACACCTTC,CASSQAGTAANYGYTF
TRBJ1-5,-,TRBD1,TRBV5-1,TGCGCCAGCAGCTCGGGACAGGGGGATCAGCCCCAGCATTTT,CASSSGQGDQPQHF